The 23 T cell receptor beta chains given below trace back to one sample, sequenced in a study of blood T cell repertoires in COVID-19. Clones were sequenced by immunoSEQ multiplex PCR, and TCRdb holds only the in-frame ones, with some missing. Of about 160,000 clones in the sample, 75% to 85% were seen once. The specimen sequenced was peripheral blood. These receptors originate from a woman aged 60 to 75 with COVID-19, enrolled during active disease.

The V call is TRBV5-5, the J call TRBJ1-2; no reliable D call. V lost 4 bases, J lost 3 bases, and 13 bases lay in between. Germline assignment: CDR1 SGHKS and CDR2 YYEKEE (reference sequence). The CDR3 is 14 amino acids. This CDR3 is CASSLGPRDYGYTF. CDR3 sequence (DNA): TGTGCCAGCAGCCTAGGACCGCGGGACTATGGCTACACCTTC.

The V and J genes are TRBV10-3 and TRBJ2-5, with D tentatively TRBD2 (5 bases). The CDR3 covers 13 residues. V lost 4 bases and J lost 4, with 10 bases in between. Germline CDR1 ENHRY, CDR2 SYGVKD. CDR3 sequence: CAISADRGETQYF. The CDR3 DNA is TGTGCCATCAGTGCAGATCGGGGAGAGACCCAGTACTTC.

This clone has just one count. This CDR3 reads CSVQTGGAGGELFF. CDR3 coding DNA: TGCAGCGTCCAGACAGGGGGCGCGGGCGGGGAGCTGTTTTTT. The rearrangement links TRBV29-1 to TRBJ2-2; 10 nucleotides line up with TRBD1. CDR3 length: 14 amino acids. In germline, CDR1 is SQVTM, CDR2 ANQGSEA. Trimming cost V 6 bases and J 7 bases; bases outside gene matches: 8.

This clone appeared a few times. This chain uses TRBV5-5 with TRBJ2-3; TRBD2 is a possible D gene (5 bases). V lost 6 bases to trimming and J lost 5 bases, with 19 bases between them. Per the germline V gene, CDR1 is SGHKS and CDR2 is YYEKEE (reference sequence). The CDR3 has 15 residues. The DNA for the CDR3 is TGTGCCAGCAACGTGGGTCTAGCCGGGGTAGATACGCAGTATTTT. This sequence encodes CASNVGLAGVDTQYF. The full variable domain, completed using reference TRBV5-5 and TRBJ2-3, is DAGVTQSPTHLIKTRGQQVTLRCSPISGHKSVSWYQQVLGQGPQFIFQYYEKEERGRGNFPDRFSARQFPNYSSELNVNALLLGDSALYLCASNVGLAGVDTQYFGPGTRLTVL.

This chain links TRBV29-1 with TRBJ1-2, with D possibly matching TRBD1 (5 bases). Per germline, CDR1 SQVTM and CDR2 ANQGSEA. V was trimmed by 3 bases and J by 4 bases, leaving 9 bases between them. This CDR3 region has 12 residues. This CDR3 reads CSVEDTSYGYTF. As DNA, the CDR3 is TGCAGCGTTGAGGACACGAGCTATGGCTACACCTTC.

V gene TRBV30 combines with J gene TRBJ1-3, with D uncertain. V lost 2 bases to trimming and J lost 0 bases, with 5 bases between them. The CDR3 runs to 13 residues. In germline, CDR1 is GTSNPN, CDR2 SVGIG (reference sequence). CDR3 protein: CAWSPYSGNTIYF. CDR3 coding DNA: TGTGCCTGGAGTCCTTACTCTGGAAACACCATATATTTT.

This clone was counted many times. The V gene is TRBV19, the J gene TRBJ2-5, with 9 bases matching TRBD1. Trimming took 3 bases from V and 5 from J; bases not matched to a gene: 1. From germline, CDR1 is LNHDA and CDR2 SQIVND (reference sequence). This CDR3 is built from 13 residues. CDR3: CASSIDRGETQYF. The CDR3 bases are TGTGCCAGTAGTATTGACAGGGGGGAGACCCAGTACTTC. Combining the CDR3 with reference TRBV19 and TRBJ2-5 gives the whole variable domain DGGITQSPKYLFRKEGQNVTLSCEQNLNHDAMYWYRQDPGQGLRLIYYSQIVNDFQKGDIAEGYSVSREKKESFPLTVTSAQKNPTAFYLCASSIDRGETQYFGPGTRLLVL.

There are many counts of this clone. The rearrangement joins TRBV20-1 to TRBJ2-5; 7 bases line up with TRBD2. Looked up from germline, CDR1 is DFQATT and CDR2 is SNEGSKA (reference sequence). The length of the CDR3 is 16 residues. Trimming cost V 3 bases and J 2 bases; bases outside gene matches: 12. The CDR3 sequence is CSASSSGLGWQETQYF. The CDR3 nucleotides are TGCAGTGCTAGTTCTAGCGGTTTGGGGTGGCAAGAGACCCAGTACTTC.

The chain joins TRBV5-1 to TRBJ2-2, with TRBD1 identical over 9 bases. V was clipped by 4 bases and J by 1 base; unmatched bases: 2. Germline CDR1 SGHRS, CDR2 YFSETQ. The CDR3 contains 15 residues. CDR3 DNA sequence: TGCGCCAGCAGCCTGGGACAGGGGAACACCGGGGAGCTGTTTTTT. Translation gives CASSLGQGNTGELFF.

The chain has TRBV9 and TRBJ2-3; possibly TRBD2 for D (5 bases). The CDR3 is 17 amino acids. V lost 0 bases and J 1 base, leaving 15 bases between the germline ends. The germline gives CDR1 SGDLS, CDR2 YYNGEE. The chain's CDR3 is CASSVGVLRRGTDTQYF. The CDR3 DNA reads as TGTGCCAGCAGCGTAGGTGTTTTACGGCGGGGCACAGATACGCAGTATTTT.

This rearrangement joins TRBV21-1 to TRBJ2-3; TRBD2, as called in the table, went unchecked against the DNA. TRBV21-1 is shown as a pseudogene. The CDR3 covers 17 residues. CDR3: CASSSPLPGLRPDTQYF. CDR3 bases: TGTGCCAGCAGCTCCCCCCTTCCGGGATTACGTCCAGATACGCAGTATTTT.

The J gene is TRBJ2-2, the V gene TRBV27, with 7 bases matching TRBD2. The V gene's germline CDR1 is MNHEY and CDR2 SMNVEV (reference sequence). The trim removed 4 bases at V and 6 bases at J, leaving 5 bases unmatched. This CDR3 is 14 amino acids long. CDR3 amino acids: CASSWGGVAGELFF. In DNA form, the CDR3 reads TGTGCCAGCAGTTGGGGGGGGGTTGCCGGGGAGCTGTTTTTT.

The chain couples TRBV7-9 to TRBJ1-2; unclear D gene. Trimming removed 8 bases from V and 7 bases from J, with 14 bases in between. From germline, CDR1 is SEHNR and CDR2 FQNEAQ (reference sequence). This CDR3 contains 12 residues. This CDR3 reads CASRSVAVGYTF. In DNA form, the CDR3 reads TGTGCCAGCCGTAGCGTGGCAGTTGGCTACACCTTC. Variable domain in full (rest from reference TRBV7-9 and TRBJ1-2): DTGVSQNPRHKITKRGQNVTFRCDPISEHNRLYWYRQTLGQGPEFLTYFQNEAQLEKSRLLSDRFSAERPKGSFSTLEIQRTEQGDSAMYLCASRSVAVGYTFGSGTRLTVV.

This chain uses TRBV7-2 with TRBJ1-2; the match to TRBD1 covers 7 bases. CDR1 and CDR2 from the germline V gene are SGHTA and FQGNSA. The CDR3 runs 15 residues. Trimming cost V 0 bases and J 6 bases; bases outside gene matches: 7. In nucleotides, the CDR3 is TGTGCCAGCAGCTTAGCGATCGGGACAGAAAATGGCTACACCTTC. This codes for CASSLAIGTENGYTF.

This chain uses TRBV19 with TRBJ1-1, with TRBD1 matching over 10 bases. Trimming at V came to 1 base and at J to 5 bases, leaving 4 bases not matched to a gene. From germline, CDR1 is LNHDA and CDR2 SQIVND (reference sequence). CDR3 length: 15 residues. CDR3 sequence: CASSIGGTGATEAFF. CDR3 sequence (DNA): TGTGCCAGTAGTATAGGCGGGACAGGGGCAACTGAAGCTTTCTTT.

CDR3 region: CASSRGNTEAFF. The CDR3 bases are TGTGCCAGCAGTCGGGGGAACACTGAAGCTTTCTTT. J is TRBJ1-1 and V is TRBV6-5; D gene uncertain. This CDR3 spans 12 amino acids. Germline CDR1 MNHEY, CDR2 SVGAGI. V was cut by 5 bases and J by 1 base, with 5 bases left in between.

The chain recombines TRBV5-1 with TRBJ1-1, with unresolved D. The CDR3 sequence is 14 residues long. V was shortened by 4 bases and J by 3 bases, with 13 bases between the two germline ends. Looked up from germline, CDR1 is SGHRS and CDR2 is YFSETQ. CDR3 region: CASSPRSGDTEAFF. The CDR3, as DNA: TGCGCCAGCAGCCCACGCTCCGGAGACACTGAAGCTTTCTTT.

The J gene is TRBJ1-2, the V gene TRBV28, with 7 bases aligning to TRBD1. Germline V CDR1 and CDR2: MDHEN, SYDVKM. CDR3 length: 16 residues. J was trimmed by 0 bases and V by 5 bases; bases with no gene match: 9. The CDR3 sequence is CASSPRDSSPNYGYTF. CDR3 DNA sequence: TGTGCCAGCAGTCCCCGGGACAGCAGCCCTAACTATGGCTACACCTTC.

The V gene is TRBV6-2 or TRBV6-3, the J gene TRBJ2-7, with unresolved D. Trimming took 4 bases from V and 0 from J, leaving 13 bases between them. CDR3 length equals 15 residues. CDR1 and CDR2 from the germline V gene are MNHEY and SVGEGT. CDR3 DNA sequence: TGTGCCAGCAGTTTCATTCTGGGCAGCTCCTACGAGCAGTACGTC. Amino acids: CASSFILGSSYEQYV.

This clone was recorded a few times. This chain uses TRBV15 with TRBJ1-5; 8 positions agree with TRBD1. Germline V lookup: CDR1 LNHNV, CDR2 YYDKDF (reference sequence). The CDR3 sequence is 18 residues long. Trimming removed 7 bases from V and 3 bases from J; junction bases left unmatched: 17. The CDR3 coding sequence is TGTGCCACCAAACCTGAGGGCAGGGGGCTTTATCTCAATCAGCCCCAGCATTTT. Its translation: CATKPEGRGLYLNQPQHF. The variable domain in full, with the rest retrieved from reference TRBV15 and TRBJ1-5, is DAMVIQNPRYQVTQFGKPVTLSCSQTLNHNVMYWYQQKSSQAPKLLFHYYDKDFNNEADTPDNFQSRRPNTSFCFLDIRSPGLGDTAMYLCATKPEGRGLYLNQPQHFGDGTRLSIL.

The chain recombines TRBV28 with TRBJ1-1; 7 nucleotides line up with TRBD1. The CDR3 has 15 residues. After removal of 6 bases from V and 2 bases from J, the junction contained 9 bases not matched to a gene. CDR1 and CDR2 from the germline V gene are MDHEN and SYDVKM. CDR3 sequence: CASRRQGQKNTEAFF. CDR3 in DNA: TGTGCCAGCAGGCGCCAGGGACAGAAAAACACTGAAGCTTTCTTT.

The V call is TRBV9, the J call TRBJ2-2, with 9 bases matching TRBD1. The germline CDR1 and CDR2 sequences are SGDLS and YYNGEE. With 5 bases clipped from V and 0 bases from J, the junction kept 2 bases outside the gene matches. This CDR3 has 15 amino acids. The CDR3 sequence is CASRNRGPNTGELFF. CDR3 coding DNA: TGTGCCAGCAGGAACAGGGGGCCGAACACCGGGGAGCTGTTTTTT. Combining the CDR3 with reference TRBV9 and TRBJ2-2 gives the whole variable domain DSGVTQTPKHLITATGQRVTLRCSPRSGDLSVYWYQQSLDQGLQFLIQYYNGEERAKGNILERFSAQQFPDLHSELNLSSLELGDSALYFCASRNRGPNTGELFFGEGSRLTVL.

This clone was counted a few times. The chain uses TRBV24-1 and TRBJ2-3; the D gene is possibly TRBD2 (7 bases). CDR1 is KGHDR and CDR2 is SFDVKD in the germline V gene. CDR3 size: 16 residues. V was cut by 3 bases and J by 9 bases, with 21 bases left in between. This CDR3 is CATSDMAAGAMRTQYF. DNA of the CDR3: TGTGCCACCAGTGATATGGCGGCGGGGGCCATGAGGACGCAGTATTTT.